Below, 28 T cell receptor beta chains from the same sample are listed, as sequenced in a study of T cells in Graves' hyperthyroidism and ophthalmopathy. There were TCR beta CDR3 regions amplified from RNA transcripts. In the first-round RT-PCR of the TCR CDR3, the HTBI primer set was used. MiXCR, run by TCRdb on the multiplex PCR reads, gives a single entry per CDR3 protein. The top ten clones hold around 30% of a sample with roughly 250,000 distinct CDR3 sequences, about 17% of them seen once. Sequencing was done on a sample of blood. All receptors come from a woman aged 18-35 years with Graves' ophthalmopathy.

This clonotype was found many times. The chain links TRBV20-1 to TRBJ2-6; TRBD1 aligns across 7 bases. There are 16 residues in the CDR3. Germline V gives CDR1 DFQATT, CDR2 SNEGSKA (reference sequence). With V trimmed by 6 bases and J by 0 bases, 8 bases remained unmatched. The CDR3 is CSAINRGDSGANVLTF. CDR3 DNA: TGCAGTGCGATAAACAGGGGCGACTCTGGGGCCAACGTCCTGACTTTC.

Points on this clonotype: This may be a read error, as it is one base from a much larger clone. The conserved final phenylalanine or tryptophan is absent from the CDR3, which likely points to a read error. The rearrangement uses TRBV20-1 and TRBJ1-1, with a possible D match to TRBD1 (5 bases). Germline lookup yields CDR1 DFQATT and CDR2 SNEGSKA (reference sequence). CDR3 length: 14 residues. Trimming stripped 1 base from V and 4 bases from J, with 13 bases between. The CDR3 spells CSARGQGRGTEAFS. CDR3 coding DNA: TGCAGTGCTAGAGGGCAGGGTCGTGGCACTGAAGCTTTCTCT.

This clonotype came up many times. The chain employs TRBV20-1 and TRBJ2-5; TRBD2 aligns across 9 bases. Germline trimming cut 3 bases from V and 5 bases from J; bases unmatched to any gene: 10. This CDR3 comprises 15 residues. Looked up from germline, CDR1 is DFQATT and CDR2 is SNEGSKA (reference sequence). CDR3 sequence reads: CSASFGGRALETQYF. The CDR3 bases are TGCAGTGCTAGCTTCGGCGGGAGGGCCCTGGAGACCCAGTACTTC.

The V and J genes are TRBV7-2 and TRBJ2-5, with 12 bases identical to TRBD2. V was clipped by 5 bases and J by 5 bases; unmatched bases: 9. Germline V gene lookup returns CDR1 SGHTA and CDR2 FQGNSA. The CDR3 length is 16 residues. The CDR3, as DNA: TGTGCCAGCAGCCCCGGACTAGCGGGGATAGGGGAGACCCAGTACTTC. Amino acids: CASSPGLAGIGETQYF.

This clonotype was recorded many times. The chain employs TRBV11-3 and TRBJ2-2, with D maybe TRBD1 (6 bases). The CDR3 contains 15 residues. V dropped 4 bases and J dropped 6 bases, with 15 bases sitting between them. The germline gives CDR1 SGHNT, CDR2 YENEEA. CDR3 nucleotides: TGTGCCAGCAGCTCTGGGGACACCTGGGCCGGGGAGCTGTTTTTT. Protein sequence: CASSSGDTWAGELFF. Full variable domain (rest looked up from reference TRBV11-3 and TRBJ2-2): EAGVVQSPRYKIIEKKQPVAFWCNPISGHNTLYWYLQNLGQGPELLIRYENEEAVDDSQLPKDRFSAERLKGVDSTLKIQPAELGDSAVYLCASSSGDTWAGELFFGEGSRLTVL.

This clonotype was recorded a few times. The chain couples TRBV28 to TRBJ1-5, with D perhaps TRBD1 (6 bases). Germline CDR1 MDHEN, CDR2 SYDVKM. The ends were cut back, 1 base at V and 5 bases at J, with 9 bases in the middle. The CDR3 is made up of 14 amino acids. The CDR3 sequence: CASSLSGGYQPQHF. The CDR3 nucleotides read TGTGCCAGCAGTTTATCTGGGGGCTATCAGCCCCAGCATTTT.

The chain joins TRBV11-2 to TRBJ2-3, with TRBD2 matching over 11 bases. Germline lookup yields CDR1 SGHAT and CDR2 FQNNGV. The CDR3 runs 16 residues. Trimming at V came to 1 base and at J to 5 bases, leaving 5 bases not matched to a gene. This CDR3 reads CASSLGIAGGIDTQYF. Written as DNA, the CDR3 is TGTGCCAGCAGCTTAGGAATAGCGGGAGGGATAGATACGCAGTATTTT.

This clonotype was counted many times. This chain links TRBV15 with TRBJ2-3; the match to TRBD1 covers 9 bases. CDR1 and CDR2 from the germline V gene are LNHNV and YYDKDF (reference sequence). Trimming took 3 bases from V and 6 from J; bases not matched to a gene: 7. This CDR3 is built from 15 residues. CDR3 DNA: TGTGCCACCAGCAGTATCCGGGACAGGGATGATACGCAGTATTTT. Translated, it gives CATSSIRDRDDTQYF.

This clonotype was recorded at least ten times. In nucleotides, the CDR3 is TGTGCCAGCAGTCTTACTCCGGCAGGTACCTACGAGCAGTACTTC. Residues: CASSLTPAGTYEQYF. V is TRBV28 and J is TRBJ2-7; D gene unclear. Deletions cut 5 bases from V and 2 bases from J, with 16 bases between. Germline assignment: CDR1 MDHEN and CDR2 SYDVKM. The CDR3 contains 15 residues.

This clonotype was detected many times. V gene TRBV20-1 combines with J gene TRBJ1-4, with TRBD1 matching 8 bases. The CDR3 is 15 amino acids. The V segment lost 3 bases and the J segment 3 bases; nucleotides outside the gene matches: 6. Germline CDR1 DFQATT, CDR2 SNEGSKA (reference sequence). CDR3 in amino acids: CSASGQGEANEKLFF. The DNA of the CDR3 is TGCAGTGCTAGCGGACAGGGCGAGGCTAATGAAAAACTGTTTTTT.

This clonotype was recorded many times. This chain links TRBV2 with TRBJ2-5; maybe TRBD1 (7 bases). The V and J ends lost 11 bases and 2 bases respectively, with 12 bases between them. CDR3 length: 12 amino acids. Germline CDR1 reads SNHLY; CDR2 reads FYNNEI. CDR3 region: CAGGTAQETQYF. Written as DNA, the CDR3 is TGTGCCGGAGGGACAGCTCAAGAGACCCAGTACTTC.

This clonotype was observed many times. The chain recombines TRBV5-4 with TRBJ2-1, with D perhaps TRBD2 (6 bases). Germline CDR1 is SGHNT and CDR2 is YYREEE (reference sequence). CDR3 length: 12 amino acids. The V end was cut by 0 bases, the J end by 10 bases, with 8 bases between. CDR3 sequence reads: CASSLAAGEQFF. The DNA of the CDR3 is TGTGCCAGCAGCTTGGCCGCGGGGGAGCAGTTCTTC. Full variable domain (rest looked up from reference TRBV5-4 and TRBJ2-1): ETGVTQSPTHLIKTRGQQVTLRCSSQSGHNTVSWYQQALGQGPQFIFQYYREEENGRGNFPPRFSGLQFPNYSSELNVNALELDDSALYLCASSLAAGEQFFGPGTRLTVL.

This chain uses TRBV6-5 with TRBJ2-2; the match to TRBD2 covers 9 bases. Trimming removed 2 bases from V and 1 base from J; junction bases left unmatched: 2. The germline V gene encodes CDR1 MNHEY and CDR2 SVGAGI. This CDR3 has 16 amino acids. The CDR3 bases are TGTGCCAGCAGTTACCTTAGCGGGGGGAACACCGGGGAGCTGTTTTTT. The encoded protein is CASSYLSGGNTGELFF.

Ten or more counts support this clonotype. The chain has TRBV6-1 and TRBJ1-2; D possibly corresponds to TRBD1 (6 bases). The CDR3 is 13 amino acids. CDR1 MNHNS and CDR2 SASEGT come from the germline V gene. V shed 8 bases and J shed 4 bases, with 14 bases lying between them. The DNA for the CDR3 is TGTGCCAGCCGGGGGCGGATCACCTATGGCTACACCTTC. Its translation is CASRGRITYGYTF.

The rearrangement uses TRBV24-1 and TRBJ2-1, with D perhaps TRBD2 (5 bases). Trimming stripped 6 bases from V and 4 bases from J, with 18 bases between. This CDR3 region has 16 residues. Looked up from germline, CDR1 is KGHDR and CDR2 is SFDVKD. CDR3 loop: CATSRGTTPLYNEQFF. The CDR3 DNA sequence: TGTGCCACCAGTCGGGGAACCACCCCTCTTTACAATGAGCAGTTCTTC.

This clonotype showed up many times. The V call is TRBV20-1, the J call TRBJ2-7; 7 positions match TRBD2. Trimming removed 2 bases from V and 7 bases from J; junction bases left unmatched: 17. The CDR3 contains 16 residues. Germline lookup yields CDR1 DFQATT and CDR2 SNEGSKA (reference sequence). CDR3 sequence (DNA): TGCAGTGCTAGAAGCCCCCCCCGTGGCGGGAGCGGGGAGCAGTACTTC. It codes for CSARSPPRGGSGEQYF.

This clonotype was counted ten times or more. J is TRBJ2-3 and V is TRBV5-5, with a weak D call TRBD1 (5 bases). The CDR3 extends over 18 amino acids. Between the trimmed V and J ends, which lost 5 bases and 4 bases, there was a span of 26 bases. Per the germline V gene, CDR1 is SGHKS and CDR2 is YYEKEE (reference sequence). CDR3 amino acids: CASRSHQAGLKGADTQYF. In nucleotides, the CDR3 is TGTGCCAGCAGGTCCCATCAGGCAGGGCTCAAAGGAGCAGATACGCAGTATTTT. Full variable domain (rest looked up from reference TRBV5-5 and TRBJ2-3): DAGVTQSPTHLIKTRGQQVTLRCSPISGHKSVSWYQQVLGQGPQFIFQYYEKEERGRGNFPDRFSARQFPNYSSELNVNALLLGDSALYLCASRSHQAGLKGADTQYFGPGTRLTVL.

This clonotype came up a few times. The CDR3 DNA sequence: TGTGCCACCAGCAGGACAGGGGGCGGGAATGAAAAACTGTTTTTT. This sequence encodes CATSRTGGGNEKLFF. This rearrangement joins TRBV15 to TRBJ1-4, with 10 bases aligning to TRBD1. Germline CDR1 LNHNV, CDR2 YYDKDF (reference sequence). CDR3 length: 15 amino acids. V was clipped by 3 bases and J by 5 bases; unmatched bases: 3.

This clonotype was seen at least ten times. This chain connects TRBV12-3 or TRBV12-4 to TRBJ2-2, with D perhaps given as TRBD1 or TRBD2 (6 bases each). The CDR3 covers 14 residues. The V end lost 3 bases, the J end lost 7 bases, and 12 bases lay between the germline ends. CDR3 coding DNA: TGTGCCAGCAGTTTTGGGGGGCACAGCGGGGAGCTGTTTTTT. This codes for CASSFGGHSGELFF.

V usage is TRBV13 and J usage is TRBJ2-3; a possible D gene is TRBD2 (5 bases). From germline, CDR1 is PRHDT and CDR2 FYEKMQ (reference sequence). The CDR3 contains 16 residues. V lost 2 bases, J lost 4 bases, and 16 bases lay in between. CDR3 loop: CASSLWVAGVSDTQYF. CDR3 nucleotide sequence: TGTGCCAGCAGCTTATGGGTAGCCGGGGTGTCAGATACGCAGTATTTT. The full variable domain, rest sourced from reference TRBV13 and TRBJ2-3, is AAGVIQSPRHLIKEKRETATLKCYPIPRHDTVYWYQQGPGQDPQFLISFYEKMQSDKGSIPDRFSAQQFSDYHSELNMSSLELGDSALYFCASSLWVAGVSDTQYFGPGTRLTVL.

This clonotype was counted ten times or more. This chain connects TRBV18 to TRBJ1-5, with a weak D call TRBD1 (6 bases). This CDR3 is built from 14 residues. V lost 4 bases and J lost 1, with 8 bases in between. Germline-derived CDR1 and CDR2 are KGHSH and LQKENI. DNA for the CDR3: TGTGCCAGCTCACTAACAGGGAGCAATCAGCCCCAGCATTTT. Protein: CASSLTGSNQPQHF.

The table lists this clonotype with many counts. This CDR3 reads CASSIMGTGGNTEAFF. The CDR3 bases are TGTGCCAGTAGTATTATGGGGACAGGGGGTAACACTGAAGCTTTCTTT. This chain connects TRBV19 to TRBJ1-1; the match to TRBD1 covers 11 bases. Trimming removed 3 bases from V and 2 bases from J; junction bases left unmatched: 5. The germline gives CDR1 LNHDA, CDR2 SQIVND (reference sequence). The length of the CDR3 is 16 residues.

This rearrangement joins TRBV18 to TRBJ2-7; a weak D match, TRBD1 (6 bases). The germline V and J ends were trimmed by 6 bases and 2 bases, with 14 bases remaining between them. From germline, CDR1 is KGHSH and CDR2 LQKENI. The CDR3 totals 14 residues. CDR3 region: CASSPGQRPYEQYF. CDR3 sequence (DNA): TGTGCCAGCTCGCCTGGACAGAGACCCTACGAGCAGTACTTC.

This clonotype was observed at least ten times. The chain joins TRBV20-1 to TRBJ1-5; D is unresolved. The CDR3 has 14 amino acids. From germline, CDR1 is DFQATT and CDR2 SNEGSKA (reference sequence). V shed 4 bases and J shed 4 bases, with 14 bases lying between them. The CDR3 bases are TGCAGTGCTACCCTTCCGGTGGGAAATCAGCCCCAGCATTTT. The encoded protein is CSATLPVGNQPQHF.

A note on this clonotype: This may stem from a read error, because a much larger clone lies one nucleotide away. The chain couples TRBV6-2 or TRBV6-3 to TRBJ2-7; 8 nucleotides match TRBD2. Germline values: CDR1 MNHEY, CDR2 SVGEGT. The CDR3 contains 14 residues. The CDR3 region has the DNA TGTGCCAGCCGTGACTGGCGGGGGGTCTACGAGCGGTACTTC. Its protein is CASRDWRGVYERYF.

This clonotype has ten or more counts. The V and J genes are TRBV20-1 and TRBJ2-3, with D possibly TRBD1 on 6 matching bases. V gave up 0 bases and J gave up 1 base, with 11 bases separating them. Germline V gene lookup returns CDR1 DFQATT and CDR2 SNEGSKA (reference sequence). The CDR3 contains 15 residues. In DNA form, the CDR3 reads TGCAGTGCTAGAGATCCCAGGGGCCGCACAGATACGCAGTATTTT. As protein: CSARDPRGRTDTQYF.

In its sample, this clonotype was seen a few times. V gene TRBV10-3 combines with J gene TRBJ1-2; tentative D call: TRBD1 (5 bases). V was cut by 7 bases and J by 7 bases, with 13 bases left in between. CDR1 and CDR2 (germline): ENHRY, SYGVKD. The CDR3 extends over 12 amino acids. In DNA, the CDR3 is TGTGCCATCAAGGATTCCGGGGCTGGCTACACCTTC. It specifies CAIKDSGAGYTF.

The chain recombines TRBV11-3 with TRBJ2-7, with 8 bases aligning to TRBD2. CDR1 is SGHNT and CDR2 is YENEEA in the germline V gene. The CDR3 length is 12 residues. Trimming removed 8 bases from V and 8 bases from J; junction bases left unmatched: 8. The CDR3 here is CASSEGLEKQYF. The CDR3 coding sequence is TGTGCCAGCTCAGAGGGACTAGAAAAGCAGTACTTC. The variable domain in full, with the rest retrieved from reference TRBV11-3 and TRBJ2-7, is EAGVVQSPRYKIIEKKQPVAFWCNPISGHNTLYWYLQNLGQGPELLIRYENEEAVDDSQLPKDRFSAERLKGVDSTLKIQPAELGDSAVYLCASSEGLEKQYFGPGTRLTVT.